Below, 2 T cell receptor beta chains from the same sample are listed, as sequenced in a study of CD8 T cells in Susac syndrome. Reverse transcription of roughly 0.45 to 1 ug RNA was carried out with random hexamers. From the immunoSEQ multiplex PCR reads, TCRdb called clonotypes with MiXCR, one entry per CDR3 protein. The sample carries about 150,000 distinct CDR3 sequences, about 95% recorded once. Input material: CD4+ T cells from PBMCs. These receptors all stem from a human donor with Susac syndrome.

This clonotype was found once. The J gene is TRBJ1-1, the V gene TRBV7-2, with D perhaps matching TRBD1 (5 bases). The length of the CDR3 is 15 residues. The V gene lost 2 bases and the J gene lost 5 bases, with 15 bases spanning the gap. CDR1 and CDR2 (germline): SGHTA, FQGNSA. The CDR3 reads CASSLSFSGGTEAFF. CDR3 bases: TGTGCCAGCAGCTTATCTTTTTCCGGGGGTACTGAAGCTTTCTTT.

This chain uses TRBV7-9 with TRBJ1-2; unclear D gene. CDR1 is SEHNR and CDR2 is FQNEAQ in the germline V gene (reference sequence). The CDR3 contains 16 residues. V shed 1 base and J shed 0 bases, with 12 bases lying between them. The CDR3 DNA reads TGTGCCAGCAGCTTAGGGTCAGCCTCCACTAACTATGGCTACACCTTC. Translated: CASSLGSASTNYGYTF.